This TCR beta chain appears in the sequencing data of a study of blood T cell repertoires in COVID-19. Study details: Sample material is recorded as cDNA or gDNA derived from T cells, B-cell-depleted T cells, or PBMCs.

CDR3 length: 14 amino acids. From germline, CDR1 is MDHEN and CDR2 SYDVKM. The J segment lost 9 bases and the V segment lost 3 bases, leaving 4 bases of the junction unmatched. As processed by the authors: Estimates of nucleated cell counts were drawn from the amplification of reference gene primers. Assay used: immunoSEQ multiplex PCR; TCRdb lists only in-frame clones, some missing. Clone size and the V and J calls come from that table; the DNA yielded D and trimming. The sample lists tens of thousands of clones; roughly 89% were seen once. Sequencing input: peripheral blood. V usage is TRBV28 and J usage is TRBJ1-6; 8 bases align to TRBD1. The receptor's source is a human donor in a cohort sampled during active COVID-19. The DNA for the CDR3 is TGTGCCAGCAGTTTCCCACAGGGGGGTTCACCCCTCCACTTT. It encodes CASSFPQGGSPLHF.